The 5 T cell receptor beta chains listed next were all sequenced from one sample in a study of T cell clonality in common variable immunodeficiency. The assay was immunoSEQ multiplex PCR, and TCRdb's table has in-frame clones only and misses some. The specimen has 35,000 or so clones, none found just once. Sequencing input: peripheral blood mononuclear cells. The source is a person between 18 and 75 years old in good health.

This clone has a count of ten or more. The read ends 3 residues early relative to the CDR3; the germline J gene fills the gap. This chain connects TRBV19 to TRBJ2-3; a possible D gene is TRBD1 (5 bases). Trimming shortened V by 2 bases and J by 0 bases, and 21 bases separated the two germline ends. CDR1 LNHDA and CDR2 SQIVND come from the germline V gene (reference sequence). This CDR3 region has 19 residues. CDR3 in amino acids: CASSIKGVRTFPSTDTQYF. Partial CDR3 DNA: TGTGCCAGTAGTATAAAAGGGGTGCGCACGTTTCCTAGCACAGATACG. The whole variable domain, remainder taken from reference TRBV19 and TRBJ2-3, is DGGITQSPKYLFRKEGQNVTLSCEQNLNHDAMYWYRQDPGQGLRLIYYSQIVNDFQKGDIAEGYSVSREKKESFPLTVTSAQKNPTAFYLCASSIKGVRTFPSTDTQYFGPGTRLTVL.

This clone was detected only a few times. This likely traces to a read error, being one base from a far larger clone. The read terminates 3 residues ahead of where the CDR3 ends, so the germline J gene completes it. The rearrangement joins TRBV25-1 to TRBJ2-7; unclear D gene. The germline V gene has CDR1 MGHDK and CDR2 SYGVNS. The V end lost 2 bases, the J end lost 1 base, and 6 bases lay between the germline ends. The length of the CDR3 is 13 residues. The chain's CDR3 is CASSEGSSYEQYF. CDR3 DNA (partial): TGTGCCAGCAGTGAAGGCAGTTCCTACGAG.

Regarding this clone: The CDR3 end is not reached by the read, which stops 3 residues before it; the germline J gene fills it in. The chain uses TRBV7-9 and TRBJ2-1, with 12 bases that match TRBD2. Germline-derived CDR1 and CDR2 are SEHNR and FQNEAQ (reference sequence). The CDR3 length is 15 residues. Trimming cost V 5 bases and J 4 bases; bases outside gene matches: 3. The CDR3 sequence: CASSILAGGYNEQFF. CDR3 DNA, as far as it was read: TGTGCCAGCAGCATCCTAGCGGGAGGGTACAATGAG.

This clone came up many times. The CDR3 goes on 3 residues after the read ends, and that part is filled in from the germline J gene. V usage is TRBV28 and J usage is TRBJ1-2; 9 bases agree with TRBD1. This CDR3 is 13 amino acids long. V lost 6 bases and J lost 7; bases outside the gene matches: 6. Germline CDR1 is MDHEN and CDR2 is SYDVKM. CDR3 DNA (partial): TGTGCCAGCAGAAGGGACAGGGCCTCTGGC. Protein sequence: CASRRDRASG. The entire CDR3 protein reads CASRRDRASGYTF.

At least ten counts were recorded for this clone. The CDR3 is CASSWTGKQQPQHF. Partial CDR3 DNA: TGTGCCAGCAGTTGGACAGGGAAACAACAGCCC. The rearrangement uses TRBV6-2 or TRBV6-3 and TRBJ1-5; 8 bases line up with TRBD1. The read comes to an end 3 residues before the CDR3 does, leaving the germline J gene to fill in the end. Germline V CDR1 and CDR2: MNHEY, SVGEGT. This CDR3 region has 14 residues. With 4 bases clipped from V and 7 bases from J, the junction kept 6 bases outside the gene matches.